This T cell receptor (beta chain) was recovered during a study of shared clonotypes between healthy human individuals. To note about this clone: The antigen remains unidentified.

TCRdb keeps only in-frame clones here, not all; method: immunoSEQ multiplex PCR. The sample carries about 2 million clones, 90% to 95% recorded once. General study findings and limits: A handful of donors showed sharing of around 5.3% of naive CD4 clonotypes.

The investigators split CD4+ cells into a CD45RA+ naive subset and a CD45RA-negative memory subset. The CDR3 runs to 17 residues. V was shortened by 0 bases and J by 6 bases, with 18 bases between the two germline ends. Germline CDR1 and CDR2: SGHNT and YYREEE (reference sequence). Input material: naive CD4+ T cells sorted from blood. Indicated subset: CD45RA+ positively selected. This receptor was taken from a man younger than 30 in good health. The chain joins TRBV5-4 to TRBJ2-2; D possibly matches TRBD1 or TRBD2 (5 bases each). In DNA, the CDR3 is TGTGCCAGCAGCTTGGCCGGGCTAGCTTTGGGGGCCGGGGAGCTGTTTTTT. Its protein product is CASSLAGLALGAGELFF.